The clone carrying this TCR beta chain was counted between two and nine times. Its antigen is still unknown. The entry originates in a study of beta chain features in type 1 diabetes. Whole-study results and caveats: Patients with type 1 diabetes showed fewer VDJ junction insertions and more deletions. A closer apparent resemblance between naive, central memory and Treg TCRB repertoires was seen in patients than in healthy donors. The study notes PCR might favor shorter templates equally in patients and controls.

The V gene's germline CDR1 is SGHRS and CDR2 YFSETQ. The trim removed 5 bases at V and 4 bases at J, leaving 8 bases unmatched. The length of the CDR3 is 14 residues. The investigators reverse transcribed all of the isolated RNA, so they sequenced expressed TCRB transcripts. The repertoire was sequenced with immunoSEQ multiplex PCR; TCRdb's copy has only in-frame clones and lacks some. The data show 860,000 or so clones, about 17% seen once. Sorting of CD4+ naive, central memory, regulatory and stem cell-like memory cells was performed via CD45RO/CCR7/CD25/CD127/CD95/CD27. This chain uses TRBV5-1 with TRBJ2-7, with 8 positions matching TRBD2. Sequences were obtained from naive CD4+ T cells from blood. This sequence originates from a woman between 18 and 30 years old in good health. The CDR3 nucleotides are TGCGCCAGCAGGACGACGGGAGGGACTTACGAGCAGTACTTC. Translated, it gives CASRTTGGTYEQYF.